This T cell receptor (beta chain) stems from a study of blood T cell repertoires in COVID-19 (dated by TCRdb to about 2020). Some background on the complete study: Samples covering the acute and convalescent phases of COVID-19 were provided by collaborators in the United States, Italy and Spain. The repertoires were released in a freely available public database meant as a resource for research on the immune response to SARS-CoV-2. The sample metadata nearly always contained a de-identified subject ID, COVID-19 status, age in years and sex. Subjects who had been exposed to COVID-19, were actively infected with it, or had recovered from it provided the deeply sampled blood TCRbeta repertoires that made up the dataset. The samples were drawn from the first 160 participants of the ongoing ImmuneRACE study and from over a thousand subjects provided by 6 global collaborators. HLA class I and class II types, where available, came from metadata supplied by the sample provider rather than from assay-based typing. The prospective study material was composed of cDNA or gDNA derived from T cells, B-cell-depleted T cells, or PBMCs.

As to this clone: Its antigen is not yet known. No base-level quality is on record; no much larger clone is a single base apart.

Broader findings and caveats from the paper: The quantity of clinical and demographic metadata differed by source and by participant and was supplied without curation.

Collaborating institutions collected whole blood in K2EDTA tubes following their own protocols. For TCRbeta analysis, collaborators shipped samples as frozen whole blood, isolated PBMCs, or DNA extracted from either of those sample types. The germline V gene yields MDHEN for CDR1 and SYDVKM for CDR2. The CDR3 covers 12 residues, taking in both the cysteine and the phenylalanine. Only the CDR3 DNA stays, 36 bases, in frame from base 1. From V the trimming removes 5 bases and from J it removes 8 bases, while the gene matches leave 2 bases of the junction unaccounted for. TCRbeta CDR3 regions were amplified from genomic DNA using the immunoSEQ Assay, a bias-controlled multiplex PCR. In the source study's methods: Within the assay, amplification of reference gene primers was used to estimate how many nucleated cells each sample contained. To quantify the absolute abundance of each unique TCRbeta CDR3 rearrangement, sequence reads were collapsed and filtered. For each sample, productive Simpson clonality was calculated by taking the square root of Simpson's diversity index across productive rearrangements. TCRdb limited this immuneACCESS table to in-frame rearrangements with V and J called. A share of clones is missing; checked studies link under half to unresolved V genes, and the rest is unexplained. The V and J calls and clone size come from that table; D and trimming were worked out from the DNA. This sample comprises 95,000 to 100,000 clones, about 87% of them detected only once. Around a tenth of the sample goes to the ten largest clones.

This sequence uses TRBV28 and TRBJ1-2; 10 nucleotides in the junction match TRBD1. The sequencing input was peripheral blood. This clonotype originated in a woman between 25 and 40 years old with acute or convalescent COVID-19. The DNA reads TGTGCCAGCAGTGACAGGGGGCGAGGCTACACCTTC. Translated, this is CASSDRGRGYTF.